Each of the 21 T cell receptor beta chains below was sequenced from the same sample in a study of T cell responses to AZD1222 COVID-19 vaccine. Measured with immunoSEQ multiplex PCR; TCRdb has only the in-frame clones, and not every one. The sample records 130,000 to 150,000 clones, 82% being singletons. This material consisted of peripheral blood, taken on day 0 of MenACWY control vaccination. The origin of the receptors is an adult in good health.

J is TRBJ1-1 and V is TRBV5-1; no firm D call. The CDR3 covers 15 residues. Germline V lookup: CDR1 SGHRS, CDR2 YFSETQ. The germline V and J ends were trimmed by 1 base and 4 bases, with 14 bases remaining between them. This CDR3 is CASSLLREGSTEAFF. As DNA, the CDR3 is TGCGCCAGCAGCTTGTTAAGGGAAGGAAGCACTGAAGCTTTCTTT.

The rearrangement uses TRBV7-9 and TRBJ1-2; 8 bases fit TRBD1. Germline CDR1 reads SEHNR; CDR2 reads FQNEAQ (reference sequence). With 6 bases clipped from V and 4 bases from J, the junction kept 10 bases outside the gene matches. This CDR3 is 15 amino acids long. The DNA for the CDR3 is TGTGCCAGCAGGCCCCCCGGGACAGGCACCTATGGCTACACCTTC. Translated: CASRPPGTGTYGYTF.

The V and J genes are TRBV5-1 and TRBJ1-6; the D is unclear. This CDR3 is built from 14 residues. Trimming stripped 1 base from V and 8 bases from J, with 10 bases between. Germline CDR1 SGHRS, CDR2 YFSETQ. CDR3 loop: CASSLRARDSPLHF. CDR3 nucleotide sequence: TGCGCCAGCAGCTTGAGGGCTCGGGATTCACCCCTCCACTTT.

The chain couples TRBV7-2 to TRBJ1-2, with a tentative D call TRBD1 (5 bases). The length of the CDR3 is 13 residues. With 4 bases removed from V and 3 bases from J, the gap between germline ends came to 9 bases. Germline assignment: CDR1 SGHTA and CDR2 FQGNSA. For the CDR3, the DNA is TGTGCCAGCAGCTACTCGGGGGACTATGGCTACACCTTC. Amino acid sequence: CASSYSGDYGYTF.

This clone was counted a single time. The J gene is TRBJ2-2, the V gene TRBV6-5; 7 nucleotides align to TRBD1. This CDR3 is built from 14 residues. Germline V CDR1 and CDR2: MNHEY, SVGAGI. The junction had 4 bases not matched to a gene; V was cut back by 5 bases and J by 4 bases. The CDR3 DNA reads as TGTGCCAGCAGTCTGACAGGGTCCACCGGGGAGCTGTTTTTT. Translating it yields CASSLTGSTGELFF.

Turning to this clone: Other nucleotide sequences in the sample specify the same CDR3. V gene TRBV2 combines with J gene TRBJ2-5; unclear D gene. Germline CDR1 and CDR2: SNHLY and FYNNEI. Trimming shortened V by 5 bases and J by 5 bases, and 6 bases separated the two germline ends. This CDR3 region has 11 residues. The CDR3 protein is CASSLKETQYF. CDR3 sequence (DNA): TGTGCCAGCAGTCTTAAGGAGACCCAGTACTTC.

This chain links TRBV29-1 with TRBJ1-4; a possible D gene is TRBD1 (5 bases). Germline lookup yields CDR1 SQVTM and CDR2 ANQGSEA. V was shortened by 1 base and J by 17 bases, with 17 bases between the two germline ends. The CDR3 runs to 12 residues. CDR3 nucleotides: TGCAGCGTTGAAGTGAACTCCGGGACTCCTTTTTTT. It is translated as CSVEVNSGTPFF.

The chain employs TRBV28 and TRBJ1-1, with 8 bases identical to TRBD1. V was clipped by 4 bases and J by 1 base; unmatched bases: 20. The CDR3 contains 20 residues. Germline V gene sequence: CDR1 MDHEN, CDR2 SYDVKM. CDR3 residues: CASSSLTGGVEGQPNTEAFF. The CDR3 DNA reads TGTGCCAGCAGTTCACTTACAGGGGGGGTTGAGGGGCAGCCGAACACTGAAGCTTTCTTT.

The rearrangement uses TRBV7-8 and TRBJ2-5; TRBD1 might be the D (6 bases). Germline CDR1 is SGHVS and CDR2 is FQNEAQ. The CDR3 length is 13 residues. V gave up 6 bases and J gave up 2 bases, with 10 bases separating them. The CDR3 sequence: CASRPQGQETQYF. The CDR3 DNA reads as TGTGCCAGCAGACCACAGGGACAAGAGACCCAGTACTTC.

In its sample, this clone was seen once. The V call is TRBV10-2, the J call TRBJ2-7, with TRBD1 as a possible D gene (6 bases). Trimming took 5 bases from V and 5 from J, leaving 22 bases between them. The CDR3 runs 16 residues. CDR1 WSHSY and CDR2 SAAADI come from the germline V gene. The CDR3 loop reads CASSSTGTIVGHEQYV. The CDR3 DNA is TGCGCCAGCAGTTCAACCGGGACAATTGTAGGGCACGAGCAGTACGTC.

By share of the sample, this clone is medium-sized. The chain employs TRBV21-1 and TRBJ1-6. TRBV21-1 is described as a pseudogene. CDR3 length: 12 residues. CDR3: CASSKGDSPLHF. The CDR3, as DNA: TGTGCCAGCAGCAAAGGCGATTCACCCCTCCACTTT.

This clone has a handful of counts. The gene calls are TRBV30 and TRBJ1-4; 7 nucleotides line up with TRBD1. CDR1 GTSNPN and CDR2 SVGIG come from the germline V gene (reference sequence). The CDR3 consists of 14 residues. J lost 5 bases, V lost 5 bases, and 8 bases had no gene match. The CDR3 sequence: CAWEGRGANEKLFF. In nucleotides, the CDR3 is TGTGCCTGGGAGGGCAGGGGGGCGAATGAAAAACTGTTTTTT.

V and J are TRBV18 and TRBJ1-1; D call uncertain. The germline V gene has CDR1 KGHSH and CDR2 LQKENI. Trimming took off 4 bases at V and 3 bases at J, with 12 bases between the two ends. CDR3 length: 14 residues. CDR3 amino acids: CASSRSYGDTEAFF. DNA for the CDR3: TGTGCCAGCTCACGGTCGTACGGGGACACTGAAGCTTTCTTT.

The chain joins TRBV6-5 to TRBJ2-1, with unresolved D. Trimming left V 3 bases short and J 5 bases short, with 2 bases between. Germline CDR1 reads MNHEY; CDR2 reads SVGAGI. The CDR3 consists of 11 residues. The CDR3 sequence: CASSYHNEQFF. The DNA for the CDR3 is TGTGCCAGCAGTTATCACAATGAGCAGTTCTTC.

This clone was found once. The CDR3 DNA is TGCGCCAGCAGCTTGGGTACTACCTCCTCTGGCGGCTATGGCTACACCTTC. This gives the protein CASSLGTTSSGGYGYTF. The V call is TRBV5-1, the J call TRBJ1-2; no firm D call. Trimming stripped 0 bases from V and 4 bases from J, with 19 bases between. The CDR3 length is 17 residues. The V gene's germline CDR1 is SGHRS and CDR2 YFSETQ.

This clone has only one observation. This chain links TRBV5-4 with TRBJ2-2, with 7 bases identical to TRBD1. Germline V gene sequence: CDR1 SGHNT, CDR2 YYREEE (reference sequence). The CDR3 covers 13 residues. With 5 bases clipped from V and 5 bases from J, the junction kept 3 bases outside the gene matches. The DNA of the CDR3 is TGTGCCAGCAGGATCAGGGGGACCGGGGAGCTGTTTTTT. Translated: CASRIRGTGELFF.

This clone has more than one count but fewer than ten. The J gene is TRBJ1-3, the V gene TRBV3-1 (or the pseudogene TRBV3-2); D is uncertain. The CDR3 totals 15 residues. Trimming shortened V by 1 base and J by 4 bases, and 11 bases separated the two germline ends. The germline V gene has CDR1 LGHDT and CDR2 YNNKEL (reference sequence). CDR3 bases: TGTGCCAGCAGCCAAGGAGGTGCAGCGGGAAACACCATATATTTT. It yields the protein CASSQGGAAGNTIYF.

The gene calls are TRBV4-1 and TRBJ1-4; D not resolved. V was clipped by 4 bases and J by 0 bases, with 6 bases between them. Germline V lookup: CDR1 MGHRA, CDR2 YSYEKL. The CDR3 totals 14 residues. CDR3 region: CASSLGTTNEKLFF. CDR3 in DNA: TGCGCCAGCAGCCTAGGGACAACTAATGAAAAACTGTTTTTT.

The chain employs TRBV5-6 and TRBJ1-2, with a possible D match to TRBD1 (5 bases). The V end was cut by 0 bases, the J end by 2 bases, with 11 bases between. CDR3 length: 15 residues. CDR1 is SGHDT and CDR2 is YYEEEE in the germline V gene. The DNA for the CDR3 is TGTGCCAGCAGCTTGGTGGGCCGGGACAACTATGGCTACACCTTC. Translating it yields CASSLVGRDNYGYTF.

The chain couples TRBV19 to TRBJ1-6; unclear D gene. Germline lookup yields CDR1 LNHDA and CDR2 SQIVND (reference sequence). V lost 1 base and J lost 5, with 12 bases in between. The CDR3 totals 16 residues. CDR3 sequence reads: CASSIGTAYDNSPLHF. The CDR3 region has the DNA TGTGCCAGTAGTATAGGAACGGCTTATGATAATTCACCCCTCCACTTT.

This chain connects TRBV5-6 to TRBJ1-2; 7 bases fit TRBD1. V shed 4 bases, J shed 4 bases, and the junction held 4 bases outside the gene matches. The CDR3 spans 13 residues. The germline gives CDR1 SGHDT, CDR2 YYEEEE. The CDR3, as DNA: TGTGCCAGCAGCCCCCGGGACAGCTATGGCTACACCTTC. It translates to CASSPRDSYGYTF. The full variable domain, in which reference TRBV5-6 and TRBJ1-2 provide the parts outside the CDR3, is DAGVTQSPTHLIKTRGQQVTLRCSPKSGHDTVSWYQQALGQGPQFIFQYYEEEERQRGNFPDRFSGHQFPNYSSELNVNALLLGDSALYLCASSPRDSYGYTFGSGTRLTVV.